This T cell receptor (beta chain) was obtained from a study of blood T cell repertoires in COVID-19. Study overall: Researchers got acute and convalescent COVID-19 samples from the United States, Italy and Spain. T cells, B-cell-depleted T cells, or PBMCs supplied cDNA or gDNA.

V was clipped by 0 bases and J by 3 bases, with 12 bases between them. The CDR3 spans 16 residues. Germline-derived CDR1 and CDR2 are MNHEY and SVGAGI. Seattle's cohort entered during active infection and was followed longitudinally. Per the original methods: Estimated nucleated cell counts came from reference gene primer amplification. Sequencing was performed with immunoSEQ multiplex PCR; in TCRdb, only in-frame clones are kept and a portion is missing. V, J and clone size are those of that table, while D and trimming were read from the DNA. The table shows over 200,000 clones, with around 89% occurring only once.

This TCR came from a man aged 25-45 years with COVID-19, enrolled during active disease. This rearrangement joins TRBV6-5 to TRBJ2-1; tentative D call: TRBD2 (6 bases). The sequencing input was peripheral blood. Here the CDR3 reads CASSYSIVGGYNEQFF. The CDR3 DNA sequence: TGTGCCAGCAGTTACTCGATAGTGGGGGGCTACAATGAGCAGTTCTTC.